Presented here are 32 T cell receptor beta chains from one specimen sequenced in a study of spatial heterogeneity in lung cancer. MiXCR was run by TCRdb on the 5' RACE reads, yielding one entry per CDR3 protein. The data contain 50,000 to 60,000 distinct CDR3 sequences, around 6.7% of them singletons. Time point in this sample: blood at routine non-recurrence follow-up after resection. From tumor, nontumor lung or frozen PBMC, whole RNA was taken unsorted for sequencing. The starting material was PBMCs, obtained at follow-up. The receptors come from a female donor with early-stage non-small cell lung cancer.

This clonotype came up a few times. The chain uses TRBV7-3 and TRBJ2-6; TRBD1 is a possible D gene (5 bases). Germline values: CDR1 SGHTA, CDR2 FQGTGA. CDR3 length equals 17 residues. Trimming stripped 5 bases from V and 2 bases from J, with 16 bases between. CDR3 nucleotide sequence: TGTGCCAGCAGCCCCAGTCAGGGAAGGGCTGGGGCCAACGTCCTGACTTTC. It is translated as CASSPSQGRAGANVLTF.

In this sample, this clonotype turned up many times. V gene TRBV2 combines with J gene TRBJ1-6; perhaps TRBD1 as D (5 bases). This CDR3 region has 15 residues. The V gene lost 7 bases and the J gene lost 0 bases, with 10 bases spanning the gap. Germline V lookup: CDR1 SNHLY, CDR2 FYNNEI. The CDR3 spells CASTSDSSYNSPLHF. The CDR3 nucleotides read TGTGCCAGCACTAGTGACAGCTCCTATAATTCACCCCTCCACTTT.

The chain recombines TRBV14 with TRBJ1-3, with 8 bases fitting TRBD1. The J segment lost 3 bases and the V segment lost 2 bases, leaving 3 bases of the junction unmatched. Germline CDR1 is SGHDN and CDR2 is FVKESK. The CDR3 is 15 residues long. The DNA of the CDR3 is TGTGCCAGCAGCCAACTTGGGACAGGTGGAAACACCATATATTTT. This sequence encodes CASSQLGTGGNTIYF.

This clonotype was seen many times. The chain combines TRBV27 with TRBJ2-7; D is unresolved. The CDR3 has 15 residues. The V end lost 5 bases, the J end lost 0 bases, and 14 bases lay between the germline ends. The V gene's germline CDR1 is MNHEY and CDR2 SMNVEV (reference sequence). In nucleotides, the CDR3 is TGTGCCAGCAGTCCCTCAGTAGCCCTCTCCTACGAGCAGTACTTC. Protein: CASSPSVALSYEQYF.

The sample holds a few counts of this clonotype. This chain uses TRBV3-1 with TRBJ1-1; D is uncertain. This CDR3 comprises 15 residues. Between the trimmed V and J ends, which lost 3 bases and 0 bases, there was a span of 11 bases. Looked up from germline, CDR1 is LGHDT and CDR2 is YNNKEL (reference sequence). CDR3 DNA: TGTGCCAGCAGCCACCCAGGTACCGTGAACACTGAAGCTTTCTTT. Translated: CASSHPGTVNTEAFF.

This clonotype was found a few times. The CDR3 bases are TGTGCCAGCAGCCCCAGCAGGGCCCTCTACGAGCAGTACTTC. Encoded protein: CASSPSRALYEQYF. The V call is TRBV18, the J call TRBJ2-7; D might be TRBD1 (5 bases). V was trimmed by 8 bases and J by 3 bases, leaving 17 bases between them. Germline CDR1 is KGHSH and CDR2 is LQKENI. The CDR3 length is 14 residues.

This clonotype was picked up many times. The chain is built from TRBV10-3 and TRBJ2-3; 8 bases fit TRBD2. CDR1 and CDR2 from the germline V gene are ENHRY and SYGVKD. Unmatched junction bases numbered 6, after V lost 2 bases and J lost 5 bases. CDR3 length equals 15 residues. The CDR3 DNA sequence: TGTGCCATCAGTGAGACGGGGGGGCCAGGAGATACGCAGTATTTT. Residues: CAISETGGPGDTQYF.

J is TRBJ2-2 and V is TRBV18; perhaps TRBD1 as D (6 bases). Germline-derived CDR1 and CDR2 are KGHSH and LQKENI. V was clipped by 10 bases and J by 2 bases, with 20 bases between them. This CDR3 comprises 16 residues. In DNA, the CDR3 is TGTGCCAACTCGCACATGACAGGATCTAACACCGGGGAGCTGTTTTTT. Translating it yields CANSHMTGSNTGELFF.

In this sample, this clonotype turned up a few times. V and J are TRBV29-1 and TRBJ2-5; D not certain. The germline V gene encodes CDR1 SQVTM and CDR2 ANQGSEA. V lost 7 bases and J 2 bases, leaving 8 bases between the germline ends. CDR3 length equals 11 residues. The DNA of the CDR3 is TGCAGCGGCCGGAGACAAGAGACCCAGTACTTC. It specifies CSGRRQETQYF.

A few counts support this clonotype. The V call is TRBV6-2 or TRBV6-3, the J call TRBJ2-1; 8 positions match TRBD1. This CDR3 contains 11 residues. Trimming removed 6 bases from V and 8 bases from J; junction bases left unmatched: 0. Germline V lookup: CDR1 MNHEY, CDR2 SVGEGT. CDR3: CASRQGDEQFF. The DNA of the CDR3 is TGTGCCAGCAGACAGGGGGATGAGCAGTTCTTC.

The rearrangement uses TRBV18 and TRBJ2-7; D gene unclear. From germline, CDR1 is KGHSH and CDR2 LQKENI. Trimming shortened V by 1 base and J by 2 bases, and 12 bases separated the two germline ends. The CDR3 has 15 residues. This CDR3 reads CASSPRELSPYEQYF. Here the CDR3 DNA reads TGTGCCAGCTCACCACGGGAACTATCTCCCTACGAGCAGTACTTC.

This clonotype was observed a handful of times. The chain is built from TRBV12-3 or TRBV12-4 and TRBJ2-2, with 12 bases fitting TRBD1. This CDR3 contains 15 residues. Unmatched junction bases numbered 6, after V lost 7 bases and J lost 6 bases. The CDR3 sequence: CASTLGQGAAGELFF. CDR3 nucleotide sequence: TGTGCCAGCACTCTGGGACAGGGGGCAGCCGGGGAGCTGTTTTTT.

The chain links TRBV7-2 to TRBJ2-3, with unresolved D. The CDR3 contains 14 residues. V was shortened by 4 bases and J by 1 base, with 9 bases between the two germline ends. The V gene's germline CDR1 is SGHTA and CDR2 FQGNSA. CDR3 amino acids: CASSWKTGTDTQYF. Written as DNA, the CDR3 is TGTGCCAGCAGCTGGAAGACTGGCACAGATACGCAGTATTTT.

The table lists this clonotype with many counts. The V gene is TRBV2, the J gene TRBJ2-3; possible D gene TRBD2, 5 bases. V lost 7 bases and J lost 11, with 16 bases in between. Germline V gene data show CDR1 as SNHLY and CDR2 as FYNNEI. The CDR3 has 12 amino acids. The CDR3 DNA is TGTGCCAGCAATCCTAGCCCCCAGAGGCAGTATTTT. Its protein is CASNPSPQRQYF.

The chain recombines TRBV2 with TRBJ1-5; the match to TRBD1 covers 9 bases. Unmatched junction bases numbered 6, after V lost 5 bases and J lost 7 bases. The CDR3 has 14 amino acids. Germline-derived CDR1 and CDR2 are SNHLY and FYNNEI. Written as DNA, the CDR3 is TGTGCCAGCAGTCAACAGGGGGCCTGGCAGCCCCAGCATTTT. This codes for CASSQQGAWQPQHF.

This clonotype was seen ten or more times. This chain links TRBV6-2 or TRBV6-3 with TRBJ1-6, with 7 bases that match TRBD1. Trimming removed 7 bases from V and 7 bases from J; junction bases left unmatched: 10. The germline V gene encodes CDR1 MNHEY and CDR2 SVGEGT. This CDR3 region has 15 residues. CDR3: CASMTVVQGNSPLHF. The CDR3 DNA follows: TGTGCCAGCATGACCGTCGTACAGGGGAATTCACCCCTCCACTTT.

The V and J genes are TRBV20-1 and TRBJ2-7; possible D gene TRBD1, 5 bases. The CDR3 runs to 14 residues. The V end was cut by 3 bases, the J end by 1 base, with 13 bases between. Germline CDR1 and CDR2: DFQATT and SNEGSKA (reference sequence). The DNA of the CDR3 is TGCAGTGCTAGCGTTTTTAGGGGTTCCTACGAGCAGTACTTC. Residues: CSASVFRGSYEQYF.

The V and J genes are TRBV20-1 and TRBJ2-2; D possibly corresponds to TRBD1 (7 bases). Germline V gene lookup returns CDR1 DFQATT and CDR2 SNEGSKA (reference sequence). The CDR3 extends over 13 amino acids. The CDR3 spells CSAAQGGTGELFF. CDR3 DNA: TGCAGCGCGGCGCAGGGGGGAACCGGGGAGCTGTTTTTT.

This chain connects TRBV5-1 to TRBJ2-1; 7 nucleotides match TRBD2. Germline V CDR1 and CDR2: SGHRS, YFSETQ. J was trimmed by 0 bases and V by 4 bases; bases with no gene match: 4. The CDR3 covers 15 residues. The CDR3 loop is CASSRGESSYNEQFF. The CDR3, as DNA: TGCGCCAGCAGCCGGGGGGAGAGCTCCTACAATGAGCAGTTCTTC. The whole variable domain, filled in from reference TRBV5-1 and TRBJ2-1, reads KAGVTQTPRYLIKTRGQQVTLSCSPISGHRSVSWYQQTPGQGLQFLFEYFSETQRNKGNFPGRFSGRQFSNSRSEMNVSTLELGDSALYLCASSRGESSYNEQFFGPGTRLTVL.

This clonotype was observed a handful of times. The CDR3 sequence: CARARRVTGELFF. Written as DNA, the CDR3 is TGTGCCAGAGCCAGGCGCGTCACCGGGGAGCTGTTTTTT. The chain carries TRBV21-1 and TRBJ2-2. TRBV21-1 is assigned pseudogene status. The CDR3 runs 13 residues.

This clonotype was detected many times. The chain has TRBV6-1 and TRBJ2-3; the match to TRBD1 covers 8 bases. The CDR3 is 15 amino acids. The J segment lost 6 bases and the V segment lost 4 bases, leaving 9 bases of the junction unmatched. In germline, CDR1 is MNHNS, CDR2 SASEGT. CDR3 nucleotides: TGTGCCAGCAGTGGAGGGGACAGGCCCCGGGATACGCAGTATTTT. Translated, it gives CASSGGDRPRDTQYF.

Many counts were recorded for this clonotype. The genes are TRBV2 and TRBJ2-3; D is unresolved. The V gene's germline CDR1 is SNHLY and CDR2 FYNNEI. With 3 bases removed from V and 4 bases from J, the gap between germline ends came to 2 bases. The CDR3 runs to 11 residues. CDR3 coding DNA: TGTGCCAGCAGTGAGTCAGATACGCAGTATTTT. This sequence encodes CASSESDTQYF.

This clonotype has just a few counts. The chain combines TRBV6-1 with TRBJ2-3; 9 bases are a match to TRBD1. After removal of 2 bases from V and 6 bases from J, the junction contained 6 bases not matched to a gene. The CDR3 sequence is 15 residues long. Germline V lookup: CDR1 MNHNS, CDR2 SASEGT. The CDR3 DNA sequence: TGTGCCAGCAGTGAAAGGGGACAGGGCGTTGATACGCAGTATTTT. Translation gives CASSERGQGVDTQYF.

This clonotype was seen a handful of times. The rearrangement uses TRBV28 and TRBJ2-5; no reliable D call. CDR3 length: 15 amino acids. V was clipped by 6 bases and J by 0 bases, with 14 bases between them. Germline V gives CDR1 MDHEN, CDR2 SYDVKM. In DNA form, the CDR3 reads TGTGCCAGCAGCCTTACAGCCCCGTACCAAGAGACCCAGTACTTC. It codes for CASSLTAPYQETQYF.

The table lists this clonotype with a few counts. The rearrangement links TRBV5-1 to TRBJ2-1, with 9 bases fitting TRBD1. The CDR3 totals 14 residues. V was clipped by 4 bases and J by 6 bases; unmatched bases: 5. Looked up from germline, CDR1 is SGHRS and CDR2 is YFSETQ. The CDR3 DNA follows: TGCGCCAGCAGCGGTCGGACAGGGGCCAATGAGCAGTTCTTC. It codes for CASSGRTGANEQFF.

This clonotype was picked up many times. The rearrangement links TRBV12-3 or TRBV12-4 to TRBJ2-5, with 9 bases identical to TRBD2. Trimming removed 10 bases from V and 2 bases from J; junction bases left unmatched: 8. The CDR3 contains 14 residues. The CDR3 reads CATIPRGGQETQYF. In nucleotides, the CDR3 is TGTGCCACCATCCCGCGGGGGGGACAAGAGACCCAGTACTTC.

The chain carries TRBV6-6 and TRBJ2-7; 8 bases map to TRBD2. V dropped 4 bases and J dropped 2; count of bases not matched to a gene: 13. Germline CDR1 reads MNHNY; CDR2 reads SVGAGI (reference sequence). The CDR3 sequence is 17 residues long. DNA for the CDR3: TGTGCCAGCAGTTCAACCGCCCCGGGACTAGATCCCTACGAGCAGTACTTC. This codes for CASSSTAPGLDPYEQYF.

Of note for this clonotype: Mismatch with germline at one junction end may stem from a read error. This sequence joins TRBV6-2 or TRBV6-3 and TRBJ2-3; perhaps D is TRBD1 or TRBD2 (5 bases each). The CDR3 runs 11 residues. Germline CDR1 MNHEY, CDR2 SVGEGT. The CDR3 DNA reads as TGTGCCAGCAGCCGTACTGAGGGGCAGAATTTT. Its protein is CASSRTEGQNF.

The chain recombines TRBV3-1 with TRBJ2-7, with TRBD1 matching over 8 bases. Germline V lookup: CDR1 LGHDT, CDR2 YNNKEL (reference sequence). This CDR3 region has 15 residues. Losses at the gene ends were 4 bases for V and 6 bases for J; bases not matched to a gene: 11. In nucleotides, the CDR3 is TGTGCCAGCAGCCTCAGACCCCAGGGGGCTCGCGAGCAGTACTTC. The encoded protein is CASSLRPQGAREQYF.

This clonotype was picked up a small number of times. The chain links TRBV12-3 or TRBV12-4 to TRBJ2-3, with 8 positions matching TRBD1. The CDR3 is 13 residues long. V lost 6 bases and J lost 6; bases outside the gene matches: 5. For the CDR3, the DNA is TGTGCCAGCAGGGACAGGGCCATCGATACGCAGTATTTT. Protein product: CASRDRAIDTQYF.

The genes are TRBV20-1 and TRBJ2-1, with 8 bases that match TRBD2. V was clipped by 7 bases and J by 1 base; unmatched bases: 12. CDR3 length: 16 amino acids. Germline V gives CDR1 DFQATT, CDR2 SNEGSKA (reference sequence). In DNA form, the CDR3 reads TGCAGTGTTTCCTCCCCGGCGGGGGGATCCTACAATGAGCAGTTCTTC. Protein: CSVSSPAGGSYNEQFF.

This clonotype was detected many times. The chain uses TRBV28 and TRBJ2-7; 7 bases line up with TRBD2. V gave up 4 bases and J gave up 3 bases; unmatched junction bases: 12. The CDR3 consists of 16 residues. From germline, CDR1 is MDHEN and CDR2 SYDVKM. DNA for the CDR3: TGTGCCAGCAGTTCCCCACGGGGGGTAGAGAGCTACGAGCAGTACTTC. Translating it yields CASSSPRGVESYEQYF.